This entry is about one T cell receptor (beta chain). Its antigen is as yet unknown. TCRdb reprocessed the 5' RACE reads; each CDR3 protein has one entry and no DNA is given. Its listing shows around 230,000 distinct CDR3 sequences. This specimen belongs to a study of monozygotic twins with inflammatory bowel disease. Points from the study as a whole: Patients got different immunosuppressive treatments, which may have made their repertoires more variable.

The TCR sequence derives from a human donor with ulcerative colitis or Crohn's disease, or a healthy co-twin of an affected twin (not recorded which). The sequenced sample consisted of blood.

The CDR3 reads CASSELGGFETQYF. V usage is TRBV6-1 and J usage is TRBJ2-5; TCRdb returns TRBD1, unconfirmable since there is no DNA. The CDR3 is made up of 14 amino acids. CDR1 and CDR2 from the germline V gene are MNHNS and SASEGT.